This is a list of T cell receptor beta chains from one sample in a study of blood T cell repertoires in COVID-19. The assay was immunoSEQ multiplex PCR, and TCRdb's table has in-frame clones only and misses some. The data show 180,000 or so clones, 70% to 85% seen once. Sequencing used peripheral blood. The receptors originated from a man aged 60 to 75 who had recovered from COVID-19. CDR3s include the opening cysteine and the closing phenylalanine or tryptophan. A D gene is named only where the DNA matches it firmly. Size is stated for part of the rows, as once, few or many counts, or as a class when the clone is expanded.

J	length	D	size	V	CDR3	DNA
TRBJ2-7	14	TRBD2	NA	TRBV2	CASMRERGPREQYF	TGTGCCAGCATGCGAGAGCGGGGCCCGCGCGAGCAGTACTTC
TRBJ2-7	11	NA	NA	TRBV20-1	CSAPELYEQYF	TGCAGTGCCCCGGAGTTGTACGAGCAGTACTTC
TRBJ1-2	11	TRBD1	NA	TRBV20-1	CSARTGAGYTF	TGCAGTGCCCGGACAGGGGCTGGCTACACCTTC
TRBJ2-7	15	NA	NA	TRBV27	CASSFSGAVAYEQYF	TGTGCCAGCAGTTTCAGTGGGGCAGTCGCCTACGAGCAGTACTTC
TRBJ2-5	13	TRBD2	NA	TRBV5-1	CASSLGGQETQYF	TGCGCCAGCAGCCTCGGGGGGCAAGAGACCCAGTACTTC
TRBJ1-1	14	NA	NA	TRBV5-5	CASSLRGRNTEAFF	TGTGCCAGCAGCTTGAGGGGGAGGAACACTGAAGCTTTCTTT
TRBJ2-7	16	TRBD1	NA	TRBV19	CASSTEYQGAAYEQYF	TGTGCCAGTAGTACCGAGTATCAGGGGGCAGCCTACGAGCAGTACTTC
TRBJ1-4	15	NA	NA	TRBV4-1	CASTPVAGGNEKLFF	TGCGCCAGCACCCCAGTCGCCGGAGGGAATGAAAAACTGTTTTTT
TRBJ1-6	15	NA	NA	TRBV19	CASRTSGWDNSPLHF	TGTGCCAGTAGGACCTCAGGGTGGGATAATTCACCCCTCCACTTT
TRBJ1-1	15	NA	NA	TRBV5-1	CASSSFGGDGTEAFF	TGCGCCAGCAGCTCCTTCGGGGGGGATGGAACTGAAGCTTTCTTT
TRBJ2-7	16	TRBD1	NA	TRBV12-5	CASGLVRTGVVYEQYF	TGTGCTAGTGGTTTGGTCCGGACAGGGGTCGTATACGAGCAGTACTTC
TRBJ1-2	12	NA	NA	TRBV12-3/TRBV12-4	CASSGGDYGYTF	TGTGCCAGCTCCGGGGGGGACTATGGCTACACCTTC
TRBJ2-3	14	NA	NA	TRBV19	CASSRGLGADTQYF	TGTGCCAGTAGTCGCGGACTCGGGGCAGATACGCAGTATTTT
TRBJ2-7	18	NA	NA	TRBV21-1	CASSKAKGGQGARYEQYF	TGTGCCAGCAGCAAAGCCAAAGGGGGACAGGGGGCGCGGTACGAGCAGTACTTC
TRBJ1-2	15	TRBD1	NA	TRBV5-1	CASSLGTGFDYGYTF	TGCGCCAGCAGCTTGGGGACAGGGTTCGACTATGGCTACACCTTC
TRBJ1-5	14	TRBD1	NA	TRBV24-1	CATSSGQSGQPQHF	TGTGCCACCAGTTCGGGACAGTCAGGTCAGCCCCAGCATTTT
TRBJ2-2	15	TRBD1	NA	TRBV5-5	CASSLVTGSTGELFF	TGTGCCAGCAGCTTGGTGACAGGGAGCACCGGGGAGCTGTTTTTT
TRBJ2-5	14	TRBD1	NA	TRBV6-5	CASRPGGRGETQYF	TGTGCCAGCAGGCCAGGGGGCCGGGGAGAGACCCAGTACTTC
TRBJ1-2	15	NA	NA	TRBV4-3	CASSQDQPGNYGYTF	TGCGCCAGCAGCCAAGATCAGCCGGGGAACTATGGCTACACCTTC
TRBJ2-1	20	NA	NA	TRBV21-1	CASSKGKASGGRFSYNEQFF	TGTGCCAGCAGCAAAGGGAAAGCTAGCGGGGGCCGTTTTTCCTACAATGAGCAGTTCTTC
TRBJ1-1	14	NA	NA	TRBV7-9	CASSLNRVNTEAFF	TGTGCCAGCAGCTTGAACAGGGTGAACACTGAAGCTTTCTTT
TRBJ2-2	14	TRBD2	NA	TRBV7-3	CASSLSGLAGELFF	TGTGCCAGCAGCCTCTCGGGACTAGCCGGGGAGCTGTTTTTT
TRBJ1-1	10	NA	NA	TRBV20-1	CSARRTEAFF	TGCAGTGCTAGGAGGACTGAAGCTTTCTTT
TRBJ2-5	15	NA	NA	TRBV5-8	CASSLNRGGVETQYF	TGTGCCAGCAGCTTGAACAGAGGGGGGGTAGAGACCCAGTACTTC
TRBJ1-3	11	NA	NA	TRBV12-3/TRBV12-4	CASSIGNTIYF	TGTGCCAGCAGCATTGGAAACACCATATATTTT
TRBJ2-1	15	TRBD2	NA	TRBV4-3	CASSQESGGYNEQFF	TGCGCCAGCAGCCAAGAGAGCGGGGGTTACAATGAGCAGTTCTTC
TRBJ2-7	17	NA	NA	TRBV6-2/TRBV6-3	CASSYPLGREDSYEQYF	TGTGCCAGCAGTTACCCCTTGGGCAGGGAAGATTCCTACGAGCAGTACTTC
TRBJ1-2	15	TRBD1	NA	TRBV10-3	CAISEGTGGPYGYTF	TGTGCCATCAGTGAGGGGACAGGGGGCCCCTATGGCTACACCTTC
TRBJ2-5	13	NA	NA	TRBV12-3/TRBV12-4	CASSLVEGETQYF	TGTGCCAGCAGTTTAGTGGAGGGAGAGACCCAGTACTTC
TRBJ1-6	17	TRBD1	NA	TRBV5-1	CASSLVIAQGVSSPLHF	TGCGCCAGCAGCTTGGTGATTGCCCAGGGGGTAAGTTCACCCCTCCACTTT
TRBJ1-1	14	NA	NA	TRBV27	CASRRTESSTEAFF	TGTGCCAGCAGACGGACAGAATCGAGCACTGAAGCTTTCTTT
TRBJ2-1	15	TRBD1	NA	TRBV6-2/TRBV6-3	CASSYGTDVHNEQFF	TGTGCCAGCAGTTACGGGACAGACGTTCACAATGAGCAGTTCTTC
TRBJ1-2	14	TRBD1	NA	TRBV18	CASSAGQGVYGYTF	TGTGCCAGCTCGGCCGGACAGGGGGTCTATGGCTACACCTTC
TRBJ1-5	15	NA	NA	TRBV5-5	CASSPRGGGNQPQHF	TGTGCCAGCAGCCCAAGGGGTGGGGGCAATCAGCCCCAGCATTTT
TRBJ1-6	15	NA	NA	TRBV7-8	CASSSIQSTNSPLHF	TGTGCCAGCAGCTCAATACAGTCAACTAATTCACCCCTCCACTTT
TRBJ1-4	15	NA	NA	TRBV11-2	CASRGLGGSSEKLFF	TGTGCCAGCAGGGGCTTAGGGGGAAGTAGCGAAAAACTGTTTTTT
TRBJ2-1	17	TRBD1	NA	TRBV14	CASSQALGTGGYNEQFF	TGTGCCAGCAGCCAAGCTCTCGGGACAGGGGGGTACAATGAGCAGTTCTTC
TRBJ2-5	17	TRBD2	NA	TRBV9	CASSVGGASGGQETQYF	TGTGCCAGCAGCGTAGGAGGGGCTAGCGGGGGACAAGAGACCCAGTACTTC
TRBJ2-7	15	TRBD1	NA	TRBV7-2	CASSLGTGKAYEQYF	TGTGCCAGCAGCTTAGGGACAGGGAAGGCCTACGAGCAGTACTTC
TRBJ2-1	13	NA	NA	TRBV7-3	CASSFAGYNEQFF	TGTGCCAGCAGCTTCGCAGGTTACAATGAGCAGTTCTTC
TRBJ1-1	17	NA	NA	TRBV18	CASSPPGVYASYTEAFF	TGTGCCAGCTCACCACCCGGGGTTTATGCATCCTACACTGAAGCTTTCTTT
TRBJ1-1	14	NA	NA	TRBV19	CASIRASGGTEAFF	TGTGCCAGTATCAGGGCCTCCGGGGGCACTGAAGCTTTCTTT
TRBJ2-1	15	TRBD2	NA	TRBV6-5	CASSPWEGSNNEQFF	TGTGCCAGCAGCCCCTGGGAGGGATCCAACAATGAGCAGTTCTTC
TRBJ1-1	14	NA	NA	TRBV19	CASSIERGITEAFF	TGTGCCAGTAGTATAGAGCGGGGAATCACTGAAGCTTTCTTT
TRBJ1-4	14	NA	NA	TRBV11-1	CASSSDFNIEKLFF	TGTGCCAGCAGCTCTGACTTCAACATCGAAAAACTGTTTTTT
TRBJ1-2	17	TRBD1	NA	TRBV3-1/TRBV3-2	CASKAKESGRGPYGYTF	TGTGCCAGCAAAGCCAAGGAGAGTGGCAGGGGGCCTTATGGCTACACCTTC
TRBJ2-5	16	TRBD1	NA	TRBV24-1	CATSDSGTGGLETQYF	TGTGCCACCAGTGATTCAGGGACAGGGGGATTGGAGACCCAGTACTTC
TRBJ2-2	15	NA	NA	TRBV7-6	CASRKEAERTGELFF	TGTGCCAGCCGAAAGGAGGCAGAGCGCACCGGGGAGCTGTTTTTT
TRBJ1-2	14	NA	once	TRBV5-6	CASSLEVRGYGYTF	TGTGCCAGCAGCTTGGAGGTCAGAGGCTATGGCTACACCTTC
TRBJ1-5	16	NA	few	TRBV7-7	CASSLVRGRSNQPQHF	TGTGCTAGCAGCTTAGTCAGGGGAAGGAGCAATCAGCCCCAGCATTTT